Sequencing of this TCR beta chain was carried out in a study of blood T cell repertoires in COVID-19. The wider study: The study drew acute and convalescent COVID-19 samples from the United States, Italy and Spain.

In the authors' methods: Cell counts per sample came from amplifying reference gene primers. The data were produced by immunoSEQ multiplex PCR, yet TCRdb's version contains in-frame clones alone and is incomplete. V, J and clone size are those of that table, while D and trimming were read from the DNA. The table records hundreds of thousands of clones, more than 60% of them present only once. Specimen: peripheral blood. The sequence was collected from a woman aged 40 to 49 with active or convalescent COVID-19.

The CDR3 here is CASSLNVGDYGYTF. The CDR3 DNA reads TGCGCCAGCAGCTTGAACGTGGGAGACTATGGCTACACCTTC. V and J are TRBV5-1 and TRBJ1-2; unclear D gene. Trimming took 1 base from V and 3 from J, leaving 10 bases between them. The CDR3 consists of 14 residues. The germline V gene encodes CDR1 SGHRS and CDR2 YFSETQ.